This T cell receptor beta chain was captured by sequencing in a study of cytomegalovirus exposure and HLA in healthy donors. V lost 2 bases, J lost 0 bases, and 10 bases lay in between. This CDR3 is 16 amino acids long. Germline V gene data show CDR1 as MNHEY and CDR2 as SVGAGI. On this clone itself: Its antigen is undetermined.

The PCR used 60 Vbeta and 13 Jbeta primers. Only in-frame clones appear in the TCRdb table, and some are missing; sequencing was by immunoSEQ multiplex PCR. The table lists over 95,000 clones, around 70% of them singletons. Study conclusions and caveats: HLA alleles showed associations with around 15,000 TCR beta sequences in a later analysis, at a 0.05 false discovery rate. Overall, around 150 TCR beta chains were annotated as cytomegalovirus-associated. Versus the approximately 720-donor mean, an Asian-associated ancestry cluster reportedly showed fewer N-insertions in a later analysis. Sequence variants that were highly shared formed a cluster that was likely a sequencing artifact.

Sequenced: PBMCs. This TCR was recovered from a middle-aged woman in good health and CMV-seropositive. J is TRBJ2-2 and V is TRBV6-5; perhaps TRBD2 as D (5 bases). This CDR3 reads CASSYLPGSNTGELFF. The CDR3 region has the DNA TGTGCCAGCAGTTACCTCCCGGGGTCGAACACCGGGGAGCTGTTTTTT.